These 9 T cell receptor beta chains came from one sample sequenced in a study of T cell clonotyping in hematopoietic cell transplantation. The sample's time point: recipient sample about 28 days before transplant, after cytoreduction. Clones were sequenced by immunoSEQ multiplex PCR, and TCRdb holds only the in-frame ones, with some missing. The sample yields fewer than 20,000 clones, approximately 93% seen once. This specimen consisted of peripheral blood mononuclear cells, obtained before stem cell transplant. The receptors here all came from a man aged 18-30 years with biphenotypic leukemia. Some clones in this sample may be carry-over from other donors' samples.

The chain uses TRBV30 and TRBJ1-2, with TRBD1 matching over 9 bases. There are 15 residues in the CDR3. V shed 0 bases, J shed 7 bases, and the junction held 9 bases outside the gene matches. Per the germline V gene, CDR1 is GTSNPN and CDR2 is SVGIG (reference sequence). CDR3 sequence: CAWSVEDRGVIGYTF. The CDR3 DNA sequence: TGTGCCTGGAGTGTCGAGGACAGGGGCGTGATTGGCTACACCTTC.

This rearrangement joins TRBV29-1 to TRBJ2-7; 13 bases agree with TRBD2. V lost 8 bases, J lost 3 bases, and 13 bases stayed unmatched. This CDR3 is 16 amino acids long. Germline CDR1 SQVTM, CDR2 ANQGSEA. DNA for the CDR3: TGCAGCTCGCAAACTAGCGGGAGGGCCCTAGTCTACGAGCAGTACGTC. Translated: CSSQTSGRALVYEQYV.

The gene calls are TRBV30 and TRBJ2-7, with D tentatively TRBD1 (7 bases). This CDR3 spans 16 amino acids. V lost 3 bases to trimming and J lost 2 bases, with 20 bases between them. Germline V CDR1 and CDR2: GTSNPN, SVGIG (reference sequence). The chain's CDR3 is CAWSPTGTAGTYEQYF. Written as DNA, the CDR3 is TGTGCCTGGAGCCCTACCGGGACAGCGGGTACCTACGAGCAGTACTTC. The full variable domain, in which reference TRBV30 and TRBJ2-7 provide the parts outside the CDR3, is SQTIHQWPATLVQPVGSPLSLECTVEGTSNPNLYWYRQAAGRGLQLLFYSVGIGQISSEVPQNLSASRPQDRQFILSSKKLLLSDSGFYLCAWSPTGTAGTYEQYFGPGTRLTVT.

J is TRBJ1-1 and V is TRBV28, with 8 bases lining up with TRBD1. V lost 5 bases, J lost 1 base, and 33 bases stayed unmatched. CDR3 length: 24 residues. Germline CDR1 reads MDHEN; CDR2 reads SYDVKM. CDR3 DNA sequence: TGTGCCAGCAGTCTGTGGTATCTTGCCCTGGACAGGGATGGGGGTAGCCCCAAGAACACTGAAGCTTTCTTT. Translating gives CASSLWYLALDRDGGSPKNTEAFF.

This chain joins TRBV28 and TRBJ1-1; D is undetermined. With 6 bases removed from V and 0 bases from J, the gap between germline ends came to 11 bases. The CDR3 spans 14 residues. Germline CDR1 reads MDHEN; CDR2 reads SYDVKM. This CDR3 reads CASRPDPMNTEAFF. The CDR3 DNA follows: TGTGCCAGCAGACCAGACCCGATGAACACTGAAGCTTTCTTT.

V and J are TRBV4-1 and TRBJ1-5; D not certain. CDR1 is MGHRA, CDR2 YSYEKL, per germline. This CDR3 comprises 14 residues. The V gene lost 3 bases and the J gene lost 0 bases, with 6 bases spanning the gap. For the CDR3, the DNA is TGCGCCAGCAGCCAGACGGATAGCAATCAGCCCCAGCATTTT. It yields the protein CASSQTDSNQPQHF.

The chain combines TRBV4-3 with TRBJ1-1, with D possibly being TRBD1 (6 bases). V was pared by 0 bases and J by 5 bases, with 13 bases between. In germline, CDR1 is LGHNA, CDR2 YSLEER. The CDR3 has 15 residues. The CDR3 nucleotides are TGCGCCAGCAGCCAAGATAACCGGGGGCTGACTGAAGCTTTCTTT. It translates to CASSQDNRGLTEAFF.

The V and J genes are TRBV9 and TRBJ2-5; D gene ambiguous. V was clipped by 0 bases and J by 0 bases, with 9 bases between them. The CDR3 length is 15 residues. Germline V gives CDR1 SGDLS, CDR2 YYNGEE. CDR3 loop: CASSVGTANQETQYF. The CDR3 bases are TGTGCCAGCAGCGTAGGAACAGCCAACCAAGAGACCCAGTACTTC.

The CDR3 DNA reads as TGTGCCAGCAGCTTGGGCAGCGGAAACACCATATATTTT. Protein product: CASSLGSGNTIYF. The chain joins TRBV5-4 to TRBJ1-3; D call uncertain. In germline, CDR1 is SGHNT, CDR2 YYREEE (reference sequence). CDR3 length: 13 amino acids. With 0 bases removed from V and 4 bases from J, the gap between germline ends came to 5 bases.